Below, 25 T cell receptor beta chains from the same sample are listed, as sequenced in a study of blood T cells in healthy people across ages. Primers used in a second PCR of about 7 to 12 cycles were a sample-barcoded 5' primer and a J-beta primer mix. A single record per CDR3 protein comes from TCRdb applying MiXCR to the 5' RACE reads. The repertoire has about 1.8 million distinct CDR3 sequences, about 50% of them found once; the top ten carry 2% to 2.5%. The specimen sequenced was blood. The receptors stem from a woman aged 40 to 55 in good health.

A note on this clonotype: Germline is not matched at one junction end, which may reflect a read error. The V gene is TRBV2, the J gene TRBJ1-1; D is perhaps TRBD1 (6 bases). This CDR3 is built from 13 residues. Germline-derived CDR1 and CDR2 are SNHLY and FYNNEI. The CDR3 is CVSMLRGLTEAFF. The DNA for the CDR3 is TGTGTCAGCATGCTGCGGGGGCTCACTGAAGCTTTCTTT.

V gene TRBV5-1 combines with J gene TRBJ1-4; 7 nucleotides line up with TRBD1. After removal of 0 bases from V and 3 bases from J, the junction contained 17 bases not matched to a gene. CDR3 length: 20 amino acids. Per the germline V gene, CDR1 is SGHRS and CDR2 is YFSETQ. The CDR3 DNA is TGCGCCAGCAGCTTGGGGAGACAGGGACGCCATCCTACACCTAATGAAAAACTGTTTTTT. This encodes CASSLGRQGRHPTPNEKLFF. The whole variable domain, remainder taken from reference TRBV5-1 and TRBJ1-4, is KAGVTQTPRYLIKTRGQQVTLSCSPISGHRSVSWYQQTPGQGLQFLFEYFSETQRNKGNFPGRFSGRQFSNSRSEMNVSTLELGDSALYLCASSLGRQGRHPTPNEKLFFGSGTQLSVL.

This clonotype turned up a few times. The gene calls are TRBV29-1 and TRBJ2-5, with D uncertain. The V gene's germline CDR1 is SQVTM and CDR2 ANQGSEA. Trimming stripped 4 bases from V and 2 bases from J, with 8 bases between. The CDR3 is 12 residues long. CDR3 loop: CSVGAVQETQYF. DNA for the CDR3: TGCAGCGTTGGGGCAGTTCAAGAGACCCAGTACTTC.

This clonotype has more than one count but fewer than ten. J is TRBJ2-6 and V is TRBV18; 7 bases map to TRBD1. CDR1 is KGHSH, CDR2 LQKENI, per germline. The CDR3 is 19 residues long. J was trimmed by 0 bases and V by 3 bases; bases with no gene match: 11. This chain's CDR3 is CASSPLGQAWDSGANVLTF. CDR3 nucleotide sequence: TGTGCCAGCTCACCGCTCGGACAGGCCTGGGACTCTGGGGCCAACGTCCTGACTTTC. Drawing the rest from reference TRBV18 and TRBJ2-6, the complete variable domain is NAGVMQNPRHLVRRRGQEARLRCSPMKGHSHVYWYRQLPEEGLKFMVYLQKENIIDESGMPKERFSAEFPKEGPSILRIQQVVRGDSAAYFCASSPLGQAWDSGANVLTFGAGSRLTVL.

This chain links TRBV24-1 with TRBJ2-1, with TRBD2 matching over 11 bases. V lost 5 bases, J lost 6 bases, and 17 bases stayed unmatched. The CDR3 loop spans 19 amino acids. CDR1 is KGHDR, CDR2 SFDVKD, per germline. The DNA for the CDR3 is TGTGCCACCAGTGCCGCATTGGGGGGACTAGCGGTATCTCGCAATGAGCAGTTCTTC. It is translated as CATSAALGGLAVSRNEQFF.

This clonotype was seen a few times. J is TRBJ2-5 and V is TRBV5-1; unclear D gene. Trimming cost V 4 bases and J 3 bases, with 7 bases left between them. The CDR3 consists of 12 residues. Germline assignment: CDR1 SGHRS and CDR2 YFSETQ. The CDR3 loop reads CASSTAKETQYF. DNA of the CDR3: TGCGCCAGCAGCACCGCGAAAGAGACCCAGTACTTC.

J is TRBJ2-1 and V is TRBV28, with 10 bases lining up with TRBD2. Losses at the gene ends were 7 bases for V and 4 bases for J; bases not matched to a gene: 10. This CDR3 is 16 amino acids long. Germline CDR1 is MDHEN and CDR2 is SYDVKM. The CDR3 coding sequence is TGTGCCAGCACCAGAAGCGGGGGGGATTCTTACAATGAGCAGTTCTTC. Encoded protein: CASTRSGGDSYNEQFF.

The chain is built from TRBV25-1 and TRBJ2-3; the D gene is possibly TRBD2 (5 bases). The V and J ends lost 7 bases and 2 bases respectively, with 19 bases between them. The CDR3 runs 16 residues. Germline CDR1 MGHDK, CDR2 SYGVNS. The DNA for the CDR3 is TGTGCCAGCACAGGAAGCGGCGGCTACCTCACAGATACGCAGTATTTT. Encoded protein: CASTGSGGYLTDTQYF.

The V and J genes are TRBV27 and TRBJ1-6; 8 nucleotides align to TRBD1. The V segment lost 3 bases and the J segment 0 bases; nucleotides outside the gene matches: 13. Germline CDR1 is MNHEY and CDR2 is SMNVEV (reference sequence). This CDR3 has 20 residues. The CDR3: CASSFFRDRGLSSYNSPLHF. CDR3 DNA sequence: TGTGCCAGCAGTTTTTTTCGTGACAGGGGACTGAGCTCCTATAATTCACCCCTCCACTTT.

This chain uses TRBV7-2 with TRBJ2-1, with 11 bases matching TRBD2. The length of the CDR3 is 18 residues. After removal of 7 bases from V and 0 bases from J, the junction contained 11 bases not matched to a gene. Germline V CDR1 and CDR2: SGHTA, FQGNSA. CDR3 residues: CASNLRLAGGSSYNEQFF. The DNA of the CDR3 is TGTGCCAGCAACCTGAGGCTAGCGGGGGGCTCCTCCTACAATGAGCAGTTCTTC.

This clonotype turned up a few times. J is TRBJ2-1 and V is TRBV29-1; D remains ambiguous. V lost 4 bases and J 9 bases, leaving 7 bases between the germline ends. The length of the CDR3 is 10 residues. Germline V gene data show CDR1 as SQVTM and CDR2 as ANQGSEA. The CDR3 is CSVVIGEQFF. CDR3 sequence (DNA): TGCAGCGTTGTAATCGGTGAGCAGTTCTTC.

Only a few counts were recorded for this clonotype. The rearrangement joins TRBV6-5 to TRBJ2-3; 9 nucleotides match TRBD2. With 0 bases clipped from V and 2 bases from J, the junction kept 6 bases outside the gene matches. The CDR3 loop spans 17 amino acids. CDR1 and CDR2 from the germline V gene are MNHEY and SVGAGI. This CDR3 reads CASSYSLAGSYTDTQYF. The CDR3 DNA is TGTGCCAGCAGTTACTCGCTAGCGGGGTCCTACACAGATACGCAGTATTTT.

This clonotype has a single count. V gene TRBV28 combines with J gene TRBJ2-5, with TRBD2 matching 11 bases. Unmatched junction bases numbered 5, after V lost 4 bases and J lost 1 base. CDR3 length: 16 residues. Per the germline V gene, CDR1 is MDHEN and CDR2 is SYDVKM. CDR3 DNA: TGTGCCAGCAGTTCGATAGCGGGGGGGCGCCAAGAGACCCAGTACTTC. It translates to CASSSIAGGRQETQYF.

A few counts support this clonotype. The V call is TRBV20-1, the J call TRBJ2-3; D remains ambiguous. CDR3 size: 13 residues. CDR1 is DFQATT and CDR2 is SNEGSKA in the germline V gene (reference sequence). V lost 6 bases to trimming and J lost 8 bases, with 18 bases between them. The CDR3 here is CSATRREEITQYF. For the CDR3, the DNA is TGCAGTGCCACACGACGAGAAGAGATTACGCAGTATTTT.

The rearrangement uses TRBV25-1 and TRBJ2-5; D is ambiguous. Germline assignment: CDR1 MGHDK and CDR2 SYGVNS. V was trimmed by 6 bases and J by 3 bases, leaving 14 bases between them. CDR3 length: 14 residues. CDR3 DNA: TGTGCCAGCAGCCCTTCCGACGGAGAAGAGACCCAGTACTTC. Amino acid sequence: CASSPSDGEETQYF.

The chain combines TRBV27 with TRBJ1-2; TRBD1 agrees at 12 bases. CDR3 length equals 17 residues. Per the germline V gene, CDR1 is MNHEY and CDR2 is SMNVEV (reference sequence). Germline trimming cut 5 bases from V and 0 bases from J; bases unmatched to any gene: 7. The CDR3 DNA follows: TGTGCCAGCAGTCCCCGGGACAGGGGGCAGGCTAACTATGGCTACACCTTC. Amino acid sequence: CASSPRDRGQANYGYTF.

The CDR3 region is CATSLEVSNEQFF. Here the CDR3 DNA reads TGTGCCACCAGTCTTGAAGTGTCCAATGAGCAGTTCTTC. The rearrangement uses TRBV24-1 and TRBJ2-1; D uncertain. This CDR3 contains 13 residues. V was cut by 6 bases and J by 6 bases, with 11 bases left in between. Germline CDR1 and CDR2: KGHDR and SFDVKD.

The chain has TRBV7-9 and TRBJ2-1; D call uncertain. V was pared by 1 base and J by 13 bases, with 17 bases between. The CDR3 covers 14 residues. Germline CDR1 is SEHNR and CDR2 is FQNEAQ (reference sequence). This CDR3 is CASSLDGRLMTQFF. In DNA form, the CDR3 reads TGTGCCAGCAGCTTAGATGGACGGCTCATGACCCAGTTCTTC.

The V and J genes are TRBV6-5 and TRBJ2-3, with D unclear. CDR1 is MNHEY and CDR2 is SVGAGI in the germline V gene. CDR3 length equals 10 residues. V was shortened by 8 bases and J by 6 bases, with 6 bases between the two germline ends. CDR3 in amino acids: CASQGDTQYF. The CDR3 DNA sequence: TGTGCCAGCCAAGGGGATACGCAGTATTTT.

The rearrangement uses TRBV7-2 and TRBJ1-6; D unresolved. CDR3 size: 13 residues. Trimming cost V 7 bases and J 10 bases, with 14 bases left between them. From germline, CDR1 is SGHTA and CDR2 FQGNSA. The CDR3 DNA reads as TGTGCCAGCATCCGTTCGTTTGGATCACCCCTCCACTTT. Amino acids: CASIRSFGSPLHF.

CDR3 amino acids: CASSYLTGVLSGANVLTF. DNA for the CDR3: TGTGCCAGCAGTTACCTGACAGGGGTCCTCTCTGGGGCCAACGTCCTGACTTTC. This rearrangement joins TRBV6-5 to TRBJ2-6; the match to TRBD1 covers 8 bases. The germline CDR1 and CDR2 sequences are MNHEY and SVGAGI. The V and J ends lost 2 bases and 0 bases, in that order; junction bases with no gene match: 6. The length of the CDR3 is 18 residues.

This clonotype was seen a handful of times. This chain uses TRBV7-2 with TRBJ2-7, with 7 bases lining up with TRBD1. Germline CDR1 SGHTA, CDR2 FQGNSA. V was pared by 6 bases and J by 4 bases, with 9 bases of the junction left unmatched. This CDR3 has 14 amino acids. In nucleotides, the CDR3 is TGTGCCAGCAGGAAAGACAGGGAACTTTACGAGCAGTACTTC. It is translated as CASRKDRELYEQYF.

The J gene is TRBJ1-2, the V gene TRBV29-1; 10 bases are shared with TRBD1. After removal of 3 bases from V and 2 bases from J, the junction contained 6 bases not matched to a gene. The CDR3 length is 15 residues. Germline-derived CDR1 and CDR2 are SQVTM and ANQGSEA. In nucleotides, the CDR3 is TGCAGCGTTGATGGTGGGGGACAGGGGAACTATGGCTACACCTTC. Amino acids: CSVDGGGQGNYGYTF.

The CDR3 coding sequence is TGCGCCAGCAGCTTGCGTGCTGGCGCTGGGGCCAACGTCCTGACTTTC. It encodes CASSLRAGAGANVLTF. This chain uses TRBV5-1 with TRBJ2-6; D remains unclear. Trimming took 1 base from V and 2 from J, leaving 10 bases between them. This CDR3 has 16 amino acids. Germline V gene lookup returns CDR1 SGHRS and CDR2 YFSETQ.

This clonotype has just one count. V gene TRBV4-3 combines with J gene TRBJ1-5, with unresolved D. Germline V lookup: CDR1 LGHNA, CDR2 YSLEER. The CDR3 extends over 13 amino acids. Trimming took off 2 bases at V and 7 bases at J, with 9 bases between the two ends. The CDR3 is CASSQRMSQPQHF. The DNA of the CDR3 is TGCGCCAGCAGCCAACGGATGTCACAGCCCCAGCATTTT.